This T cell receptor beta chain was identified in a study of blood T cell repertoires in COVID-19. Original analysis: Amplification from reference gene primers served as the basis for estimated nucleated cell counts. Only in-frame clones appear in the TCRdb table, and some are missing; sequencing was by immunoSEQ multiplex PCR. The V and J calls and clone size come from that table; D and trimming were worked out from the DNA. The table includes more than 200,000 clones, around nine tenths detected once. Trimming at V came to 0 bases and at J to 4 bases, leaving 5 bases not matched to a gene. The CDR3 length is 17 residues. CDR1 is SGHRS, CDR2 YFSETQ, per germline.

V is TRBV5-1 and J is TRBJ1-4; TRBD1 aligns across 11 bases. The sequenced material came from PBMCs or T cells enriched from blood (not recorded which). This TCR came from a woman in her forties or fifties who had recovered from COVID-19. In nucleotides, the CDR3 is TGCGCCAGCAGCTTGGGGACAGGGGGCTGGAGTAATGAAAAACTGTTTTTT. Protein product: CASSLGTGGWSNEKLFF.